This is a list of T cell receptor beta chains from one sample in a study of blood T cell repertoires in COVID-19. Some clones are missing from TCRdb's copy, which holds only in-frame ones; the method was immunoSEQ multiplex PCR. The sample records 200,000 to 250,000 clones, roughly 80% being singletons. Sequencing used peripheral blood. These receptor sequences come from a woman between 18 and 29 years old with acute or convalescent COVID-19. CDR3s include the opening cysteine and the closing phenylalanine or tryptophan. The order of the fields is clone size, V gene, J gene, D gene, CDR3 protein, CDR3 DNA. The D gene is left open where the match is weak. Clone size is not always given. Where it is, it says once, few, many or a class for expanded clones.

NA	TRBV6-5	TRBJ1-1	NA	CASSYSGGRFAFF	TGTGCCAGCAGTTACTCGGGGGGGAGATTTGCTTTCTTT
NA	TRBV21-1	TRBJ2-2	NA	CASSKDGLAGPYTGELFF	TGTGCCAGCAGCAAAGACGGGCTAGCGGGCCCTTACACCGGGGAGCTGTTTTTT
once	TRBV4-3	TRBJ2-1	NA	CASSQVFEVPTGEQFF	TGCGCCAGCAGCCAAGTTTTCGAGGTCCCGACTGGTGAGCAGTTCTTC
NA	TRBV30	TRBJ1-2	NA	CAWSVPSLGLPINYGYTF	TGTGCCTGGAGTGTACCTTCACTGGGACTGCCTATTAACTATGGCTACACCTTC
NA	TRBV28	TRBJ1-3	NA	CASSLGGWSGNTIYF	TGTGCCAGCAGTTTAGGGGGGTGGTCTGGAAACACCATATATTTT
NA	TRBV5-1	TRBJ2-1	TRBD2	CASSLVGLGNNEQFF	TGCGCCAGCAGCTTGGTGGGACTAGGAAACAATGAGCAGTTCTTC
NA	TRBV28	TRBJ2-7	NA	CASSLTGLASYEQYF	TGTGCCAGCAGTTTAACAGGGCTAGCCTCCTACGAGCAGTACTTC
once	TRBV7-2	TRBJ1-1	TRBD1	CASKNPGGHTEAFF	TGTGCCAGCAAAAACCCAGGGGGCCATACTGAAGCTTTCTTT
NA	TRBV11-2	TRBJ1-2	NA	CASSLVGGGDYGYTF	TGTGCCAGCAGCTTAGTCGGGGGGGGCGACTATGGCTACACCTTC
few	TRBV27	TRBJ2-7	NA	CASKTTYEQYF	TGTGCCAGCAAGACAACCTACGAGCAGTACTTC
NA	TRBV19	TRBJ2-7	NA	CASSIGAGSYEQYF	TGTGCCAGTAGTATAGGGGCAGGATCCTACGAGCAGTACTTC
NA	TRBV27	TRBJ2-4	NA	CASSLLSGSPAKNIQYF	TGTGCCAGCAGTTTATTATCTGGTAGCCCGGCCAAAAACATTCAGTACTTC
NA	TRBV6-5	TRBJ1-3	NA	CASSYSRFPSGNTIYF	TGTGCCAGCAGTTACTCCCGTTTCCCCTCTGGAAACACCATATATTTT
NA	TRBV28	TRBJ1-1	NA	CASMSFRSVGDTEAFF	TGTGCCAGCATGAGTTTTCGGTCCGTCGGGGACACTGAAGCTTTCTTT
NA	TRBV30	TRBJ2-5	TRBD1	CAWSGRGETQYF	TGTGCCTGGAGTGGCAGGGGGGAGACCCAGTACTTC
NA	TRBV6-5	TRBJ1-6	NA	CASHVRLSSPLHF	TGTGCCAGCCACGTCCGGTTGAGTTCACCCCTCCACTTT
NA	TRBV30	TRBJ2-2	NA	CAWSVGSLAAGELFF	TGTGCCTGGAGTGTAGGTTCCTTGGCGGCCGGGGAGCTGTTTTTT
NA	TRBV4-3	TRBJ2-2	NA	CASSQRGGLAETNTGELFF	TGCGCCAGCAGCCAACGAGGGGGTCTAGCGGAAACGAACACCGGGGAGCTGTTTTTT
NA	TRBV11-3	TRBJ2-2	TRBD1	CASSLGRDSGELFF	TGTGCCAGCAGCTTAGGCCGGGACAGCGGGGAGCTGTTTTTT
NA	TRBV6-4	TRBJ2-5	TRBD1	CASRNGQVQETQYF	TGTGCCAGCAGGAACGGACAGGTCCAAGAGACCCAGTACTTC
NA	TRBV7-6	TRBJ2-2	TRBD1	CASSFGQGAGELFF	TGTGCCAGCAGCTTCGGACAGGGGGCCGGGGAGCTGTTTTTT
NA	TRBV5-1	TRBJ1-2	TRBD1	CASSLGGGGYTF	TGCGCCAGCAGCTTGGGAGGGGGCGGCTACACCTTC
NA	TRBV6-1	TRBJ2-7	TRBD2	CASSEASTSGKSEQYF	TGTGCCAGCAGTGAAGCAAGCACCAGCGGGAAGAGCGAGCAGTACTTC
NA	TRBV30	TRBJ2-6	TRBD1	CAWTGTGGTLGANVLTF	TGTGCCTGGACTGGGACAGGGGGCACGTTAGGGGCCAACGTCCTGACTTTC
few	TRBV2	TRBJ2-5	TRBD2	CASSESSGRGKTQYF	TGTGCCAGCAGTGAAAGTAGCGGGAGGGGAAAGACCCAGTACTTC
NA	TRBV6-1	TRBJ2-1	TRBD2	CASSEVLAGGGDEQFF	TGTGCCAGCAGTGAAGTACTAGCGGGAGGGGGAGATGAGCAGTTCTTC
NA	TRBV28	TRBJ1-1	TRBD1	CASSRIMDRENTEAFF	TGTGCCAGCAGTCGAATAATGGACAGGGAGAACACTGAAGCTTTCTTT
NA	TRBV5-1	TRBJ2-7	TRBD2	CASSLGGSSQSYEQYF	TGCGCCAGCAGCTTGGGCGGGAGCTCTCAGTCCTACGAGCAGTACTTC
NA	TRBV2	TRBJ1-2	TRBD1	CASSHGQGVAGYTF	TGTGCCAGCAGTCATGGACAGGGGGTTGCTGGCTACACCTTC
NA	TRBV11-2	TRBJ1-2	TRBD1	CASRQGGTGLGTNYGYTF	TGTGCCAGCAGACAAGGGGGGACAGGGTTGGGCACTAACTATGGCTACACCTTC